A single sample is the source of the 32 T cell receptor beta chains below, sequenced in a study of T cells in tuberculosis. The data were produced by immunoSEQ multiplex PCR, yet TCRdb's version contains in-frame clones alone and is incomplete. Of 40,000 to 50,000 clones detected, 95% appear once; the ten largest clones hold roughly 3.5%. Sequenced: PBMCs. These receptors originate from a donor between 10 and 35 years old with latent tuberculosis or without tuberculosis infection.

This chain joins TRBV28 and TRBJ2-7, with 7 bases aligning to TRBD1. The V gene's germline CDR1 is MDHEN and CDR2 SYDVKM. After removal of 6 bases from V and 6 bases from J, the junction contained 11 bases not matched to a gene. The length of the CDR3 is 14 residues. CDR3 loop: CASSSRQGRVEQYF. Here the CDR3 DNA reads TGTGCCAGCAGCTCTCGACAGGGTCGAGTCGAGCAGTACTTC.

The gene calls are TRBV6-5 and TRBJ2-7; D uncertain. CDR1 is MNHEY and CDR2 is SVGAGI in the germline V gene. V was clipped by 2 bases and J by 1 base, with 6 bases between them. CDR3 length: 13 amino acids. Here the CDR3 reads CASSYGISYEQYF. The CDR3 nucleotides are TGTGCCAGCAGTTACGGCATATCCTACGAGCAGTACTTC.

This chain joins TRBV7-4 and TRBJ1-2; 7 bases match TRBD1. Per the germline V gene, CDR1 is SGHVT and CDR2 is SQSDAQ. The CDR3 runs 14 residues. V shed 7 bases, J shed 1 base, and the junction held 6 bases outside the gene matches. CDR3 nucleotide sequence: TGTGCCAGCATCAAGGGACAGCTTAACTATGGCTACACCTTC. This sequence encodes CASIKGQLNYGYTF. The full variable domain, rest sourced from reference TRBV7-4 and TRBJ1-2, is GAGVSQSPRYKVAKRGRDVALRCDSISGHVTLYWYRQTLGQGSEVLTYSQSDAQRDKSGRPSGRFSAERPERSVSTLKIQRTEQGDSAVYLCASIKGQLNYGYTFGSGTRLTVV.

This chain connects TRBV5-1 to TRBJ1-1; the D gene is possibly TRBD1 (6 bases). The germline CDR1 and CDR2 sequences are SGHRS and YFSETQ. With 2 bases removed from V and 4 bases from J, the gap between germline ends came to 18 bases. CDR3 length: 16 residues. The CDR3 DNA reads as TGCGCCAGCAGCTTTACAGGGCCTAATGAATCCACTGAAGCTTTCTTT. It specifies CASSFTGPNESTEAFF. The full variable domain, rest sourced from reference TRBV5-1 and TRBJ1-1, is KAGVTQTPRYLIKTRGQQVTLSCSPISGHRSVSWYQQTPGQGLQFLFEYFSETQRNKGNFPGRFSGRQFSNSRSEMNVSTLELGDSALYLCASSFTGPNESTEAFFGQGTRLTVV.

CDR3 in DNA: TGTGCCAGCAGCAGACAGGGGTGGGTTTTAGGAAACACCATATATTTT. This codes for CASSRQGWVLGNTIYF. The chain has TRBV28 and TRBJ1-3; the match to TRBD1 covers 8 bases. CDR1 and CDR2 from the germline V gene are MDHEN and SYDVKM. The CDR3 totals 16 residues. V lost 6 bases, J lost 4 bases, and 11 bases stayed unmatched. The variable domain in full, completed from reference TRBV28 and TRBJ1-3, reads DVKVTQSSRYLVKRTGEKVFLECVQDMDHENMFWYRQDPGLGLRLIYFSYDVKMKEKGDIPEGYSVSREKKERFSLILESASTNQTSMYLCASSRQGWVLGNTIYFGEGSWLTVV.

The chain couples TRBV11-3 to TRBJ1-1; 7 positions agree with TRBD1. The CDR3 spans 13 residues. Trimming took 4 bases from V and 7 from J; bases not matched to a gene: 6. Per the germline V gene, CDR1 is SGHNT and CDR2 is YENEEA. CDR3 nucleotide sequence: TGTGCCAGCAGCTCACAACAGGGGAGTGAAGCTTTCTTT. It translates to CASSSQQGSEAFF.

CDR3 coding DNA: TGCGCCAGCAGCTTCCACGGGGAGAGCTACGAGCAGTACTTC. It codes for CASSFHGESYEQYF. The J gene is TRBJ2-7, the V gene TRBV5-1; the D gene is possibly TRBD2 (5 bases). The germline V gene has CDR1 SGHRS and CDR2 YFSETQ. V shed 2 bases and J shed 3 bases, with 12 bases lying between them. The CDR3 contains 14 residues.

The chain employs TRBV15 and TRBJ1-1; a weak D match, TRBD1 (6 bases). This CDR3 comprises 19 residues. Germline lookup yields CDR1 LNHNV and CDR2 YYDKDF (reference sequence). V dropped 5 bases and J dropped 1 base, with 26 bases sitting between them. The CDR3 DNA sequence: TGTGCCACCAGCGATCTTCGACAGGACCTACCCACCGCGAACACTGAAGCTTTCTTT. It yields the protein CATSDLRQDLPTANTEAFF.

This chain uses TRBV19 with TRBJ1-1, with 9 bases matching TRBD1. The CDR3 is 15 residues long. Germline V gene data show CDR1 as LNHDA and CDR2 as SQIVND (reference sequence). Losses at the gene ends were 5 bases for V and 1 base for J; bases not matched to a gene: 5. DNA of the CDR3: TGTGCCAGTAGTCCAACGGGACAGGGGAACACTGAAGCTTTCTTT. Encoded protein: CASSPTGQGNTEAFF.

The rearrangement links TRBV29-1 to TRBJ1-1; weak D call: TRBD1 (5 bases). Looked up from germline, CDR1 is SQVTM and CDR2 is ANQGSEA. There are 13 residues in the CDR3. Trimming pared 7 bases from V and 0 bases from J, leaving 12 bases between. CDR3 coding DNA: TGCAGCGCTTCAGGGCCCATGAACACTGAAGCTTTCTTT. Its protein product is CSASGPMNTEAFF.

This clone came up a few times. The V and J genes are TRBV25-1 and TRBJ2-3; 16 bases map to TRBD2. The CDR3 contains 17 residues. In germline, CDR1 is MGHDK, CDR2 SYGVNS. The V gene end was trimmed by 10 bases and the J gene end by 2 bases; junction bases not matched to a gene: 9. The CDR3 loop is CATTGTSGGVYTDTQYF. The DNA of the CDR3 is TGTGCCACCACTGGGACTAGCGGGGGGGTTTACACAGATACGCAGTATTTT.

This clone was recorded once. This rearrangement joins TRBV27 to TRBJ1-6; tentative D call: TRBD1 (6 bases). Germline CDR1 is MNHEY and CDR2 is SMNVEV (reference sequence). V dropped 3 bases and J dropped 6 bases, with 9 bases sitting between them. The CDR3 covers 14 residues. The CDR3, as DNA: TGTGCCAGCAGTTTCCAGGGGCTTAATTCACCCCTCCACTTT. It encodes CASSFQGLNSPLHF.

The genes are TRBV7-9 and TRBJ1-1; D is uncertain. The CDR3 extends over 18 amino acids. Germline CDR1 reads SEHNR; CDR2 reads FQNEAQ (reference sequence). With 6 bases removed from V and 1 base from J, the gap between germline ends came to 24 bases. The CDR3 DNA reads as TGTGCCAGCAGTCAAATAACTACTAGGGTCCGGGAGAACACTGAAGCTTTCTTT. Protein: CASSQITTRVRENTEAFF.

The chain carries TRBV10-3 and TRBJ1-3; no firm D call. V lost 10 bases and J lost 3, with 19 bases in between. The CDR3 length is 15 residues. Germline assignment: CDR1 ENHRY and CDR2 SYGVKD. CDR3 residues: CATSGIPTGGNTIYF. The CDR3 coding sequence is TGTGCCACCTCCGGGATCCCCACTGGTGGAAACACCATATATTTT.

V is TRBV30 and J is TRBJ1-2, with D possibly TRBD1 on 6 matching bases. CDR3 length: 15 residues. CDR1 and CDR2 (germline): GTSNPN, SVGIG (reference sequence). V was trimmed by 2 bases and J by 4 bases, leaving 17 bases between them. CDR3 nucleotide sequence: TGTGCCTGGAGTCCGGGGCGACAGGTCATCTATGGCTACACCTTC. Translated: CAWSPGRQVIYGYTF.

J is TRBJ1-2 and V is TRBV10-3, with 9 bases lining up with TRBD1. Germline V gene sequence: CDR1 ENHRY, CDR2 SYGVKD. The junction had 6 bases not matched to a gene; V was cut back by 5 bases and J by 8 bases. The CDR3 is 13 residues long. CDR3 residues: CAISPGTGSGYTF. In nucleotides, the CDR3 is TGTGCCATCAGTCCCGGGACAGGGAGCGGCTACACCTTC.

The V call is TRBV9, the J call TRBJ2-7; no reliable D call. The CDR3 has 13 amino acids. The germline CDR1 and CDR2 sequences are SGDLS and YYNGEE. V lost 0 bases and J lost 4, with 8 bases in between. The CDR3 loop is CASSVGFQYEQYF. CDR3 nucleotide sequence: TGTGCCAGCAGCGTAGGTTTTCAATACGAGCAGTACTTC.

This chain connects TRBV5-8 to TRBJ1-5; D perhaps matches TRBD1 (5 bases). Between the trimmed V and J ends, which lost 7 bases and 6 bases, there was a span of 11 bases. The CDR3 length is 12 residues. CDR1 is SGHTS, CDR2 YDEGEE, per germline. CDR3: CASAGKTQPQHF. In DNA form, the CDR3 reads TGTGCCAGCGCAGGGAAGACTCAGCCCCAGCATTTT. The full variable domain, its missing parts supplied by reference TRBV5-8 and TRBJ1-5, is EAGVTQSPTHLIKTRGQQATLRCSPISGHTSVYWYQQALGLGLQFLLWYDEGEERNRGNFPPRFSGRQFPNYSSELNVNALELEDSALYLCASAGKTQPQHFGDGTRLSIL.

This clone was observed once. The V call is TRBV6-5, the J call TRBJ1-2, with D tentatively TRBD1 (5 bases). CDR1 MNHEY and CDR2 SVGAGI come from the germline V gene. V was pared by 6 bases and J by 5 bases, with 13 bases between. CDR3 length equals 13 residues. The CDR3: CASRPNQGYGYTF. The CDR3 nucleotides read TGTGCCAGCAGACCTAACCAGGGATATGGCTACACCTTC.

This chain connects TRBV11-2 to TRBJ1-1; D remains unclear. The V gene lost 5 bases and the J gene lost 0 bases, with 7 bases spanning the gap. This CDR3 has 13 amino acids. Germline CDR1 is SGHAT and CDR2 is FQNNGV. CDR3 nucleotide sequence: TGTGCCAGCAGCACGAGGCTGAACACTGAAGCTTTCTTT. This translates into CASSTRLNTEAFF.

For the CDR3, the DNA is TGTGCCAGTAGTATTATCGGTAACTATGGCTACACCTTC. The encoded protein is CASSIIGNYGYTF. This chain joins TRBV19 and TRBJ1-2; no reliable D call. CDR1 is LNHDA, CDR2 SQIVND, per germline (reference sequence). This CDR3 region has 13 residues. V was trimmed by 3 bases and J by 1 base, leaving 6 bases between them.

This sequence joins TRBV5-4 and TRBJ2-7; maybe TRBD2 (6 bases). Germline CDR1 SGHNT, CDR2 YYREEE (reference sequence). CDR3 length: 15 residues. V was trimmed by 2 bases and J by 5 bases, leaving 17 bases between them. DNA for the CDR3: TGTGCCAGCAGCTTCGGGACTCTCCCCCCCGACGAGCAGTACTTC. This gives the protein CASSFGTLPPDEQYF.

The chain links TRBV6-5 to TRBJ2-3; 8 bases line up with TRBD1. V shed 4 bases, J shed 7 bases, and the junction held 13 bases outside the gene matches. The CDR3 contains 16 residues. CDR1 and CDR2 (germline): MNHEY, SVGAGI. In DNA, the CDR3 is TGTGCCAGCAGTTTCTTCCTCCCTGGACAGGGCAATACGCAGTATTTT. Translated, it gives CASSFFLPGQGNTQYF.

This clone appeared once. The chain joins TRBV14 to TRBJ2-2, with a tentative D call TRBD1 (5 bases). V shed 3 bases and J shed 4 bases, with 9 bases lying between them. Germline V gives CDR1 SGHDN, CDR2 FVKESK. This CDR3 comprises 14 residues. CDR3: CASSHSTVTGELFF. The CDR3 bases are TGTGCCAGCAGCCACTCGACAGTCACCGGGGAGCTGTTTTTT.

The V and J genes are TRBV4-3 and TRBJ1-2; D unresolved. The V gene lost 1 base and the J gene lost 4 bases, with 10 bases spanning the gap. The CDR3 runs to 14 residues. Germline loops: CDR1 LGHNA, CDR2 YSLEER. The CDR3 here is CASSQVQNSYGYTF. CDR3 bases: TGCGCCAGCAGCCAAGTCCAGAATTCCTATGGCTACACCTTC.

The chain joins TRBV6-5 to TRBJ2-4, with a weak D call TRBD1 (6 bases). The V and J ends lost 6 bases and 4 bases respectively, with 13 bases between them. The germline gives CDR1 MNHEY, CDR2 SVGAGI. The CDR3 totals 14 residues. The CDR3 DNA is TGTGCCAGCAGCCCCGGGACAATGAAAAACATTCAGTACTTC. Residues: CASSPGTMKNIQYF.

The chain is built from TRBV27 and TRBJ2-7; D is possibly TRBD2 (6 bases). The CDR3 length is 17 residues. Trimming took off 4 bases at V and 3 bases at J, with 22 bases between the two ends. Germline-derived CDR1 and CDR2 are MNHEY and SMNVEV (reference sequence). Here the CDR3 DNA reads TGTGCCAGCAGTTCCCAAAAAACTTATACCGGGGGCTACGAGCAGTACTTC. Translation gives CASSSQKTYTGGYEQYF.

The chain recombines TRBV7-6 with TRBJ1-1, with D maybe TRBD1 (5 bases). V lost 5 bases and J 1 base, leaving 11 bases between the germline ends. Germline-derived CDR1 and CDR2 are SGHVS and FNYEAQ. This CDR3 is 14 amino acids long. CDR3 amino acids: CASSLSQANTEAFF. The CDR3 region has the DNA TGTGCCAGCAGCCTTTCACAGGCGAACACTGAAGCTTTCTTT.

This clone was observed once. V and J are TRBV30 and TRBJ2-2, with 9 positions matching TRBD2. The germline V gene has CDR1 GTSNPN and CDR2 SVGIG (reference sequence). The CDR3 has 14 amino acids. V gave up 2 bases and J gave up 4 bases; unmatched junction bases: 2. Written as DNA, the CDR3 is TGTGCCTGGAGTCGAGCGGGGGGCACCGGGGAGCTGTTTTTT. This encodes CAWSRAGGTGELFF.

The CDR3 loop is CASSPRGLSNQPQHF. The CDR3 nucleotides are TGTGCCAGCAGTCCAAGGGGGCTCAGCAATCAGCCCCAGCATTTT. The chain couples TRBV27 to TRBJ1-5; 7 bases match TRBD1. V shed 5 bases and J 1 base; nucleotides not matched to a gene: 5. CDR1 and CDR2 from the germline V gene are MNHEY and SMNVEV (reference sequence). The CDR3 is 15 amino acids.

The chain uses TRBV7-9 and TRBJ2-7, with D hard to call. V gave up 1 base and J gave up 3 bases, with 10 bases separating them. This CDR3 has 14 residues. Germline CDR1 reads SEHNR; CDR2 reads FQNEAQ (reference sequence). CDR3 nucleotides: TGTGCCAGCAGCTTAGGGTCGGCAGGCTACGAGCAGTACTTC. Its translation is CASSLGSAGYEQYF.

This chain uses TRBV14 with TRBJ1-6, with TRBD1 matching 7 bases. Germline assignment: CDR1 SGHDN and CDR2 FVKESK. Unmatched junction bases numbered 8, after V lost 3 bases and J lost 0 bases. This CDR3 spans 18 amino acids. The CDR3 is CASSHGQVPSSYNSPLHF. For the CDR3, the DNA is TGTGCCAGCAGCCACGGACAGGTGCCAAGCTCCTATAATTCACCCCTCCACTTT. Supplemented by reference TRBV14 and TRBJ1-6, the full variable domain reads EAGVTQFPSHSVIEKGQTVTLRCDPISGHDNLYWYRRVMGKEIKFLLHFVKESKQDESGMPNNRFLAERTGGTYSTLKVQPAELEDSGVYFCASSHGQVPSSYNSPLHFGNGTRLTVT.